The 28 T cell receptor beta chains in this list originate from one sample, sequenced in a study of blood T cells in healthy people across ages. A sample-barcoded 5' primer and a J-beta primer mix were used in a second PCR of roughly 7 to 12 cycles. TCRdb fed the 5' RACE reads into MiXCR, producing one record per CDR3 protein. The table records approximately 780,000 distinct CDR3 sequences, approximately 24% of them present only once. These sequences were also reported in another study, on T cells of mothers and their children.

Sequencing input: blood. The receptors shown here come from a boy aged 10-17 years in good health.

The chain combines TRBV19 with TRBJ2-7, with D hard to call. Germline values: CDR1 LNHDA, CDR2 SQIVND (reference sequence). CDR3 size: 13 residues. V was trimmed by 5 bases and J by 4 bases, leaving 12 bases between them. The chain's CDR3 is CASSFDLRYEQYF. CDR3 bases: TGTGCCAGTAGTTTCGATCTAAGGTACGAGCAGTACTTC.

The chain joins TRBV6-1 to TRBJ2-5; TRBD2 agrees at 11 bases. The CDR3 is 16 amino acids. V lost 2 bases and J lost 5; bases outside the gene matches: 7. Germline CDR1 MNHNS, CDR2 SASEGT. In nucleotides, the CDR3 is TGTGCCAGCAGTGAATTGGTAGCGGGGGGGCCGGAGACCCAGTACTTC. Translating it yields CASSELVAGGPETQYF.

This clonotype was observed a few times. V and J are TRBV7-9 and TRBJ1-4; no clear D gene. The CDR3 totals 15 residues. V lost 3 bases and J 7 bases, leaving 15 bases between the germline ends. Germline V lookup: CDR1 SEHNR, CDR2 FQNEAQ (reference sequence). The CDR3 bases are TGTGCCAGCAGCTTTGGTGGCTCCGGCGGTGAAAAACTGTTTTTT. It specifies CASSFGGSGGEKLFF.

This chain connects TRBV7-6 to TRBJ1-6; D remains unclear. V dropped 0 bases and J dropped 7 bases, with 7 bases sitting between them. The CDR3 consists of 14 residues. Germline CDR1 SGHVS, CDR2 FNYEAQ. The chain's CDR3 is CASSLAARNSPLHF. For the CDR3, the DNA is TGTGCCAGCAGCTTAGCGGCCCGAAATTCACCCCTCCACTTT.

This clonotype showed up just a few times. This chain links TRBV24-1 with TRBJ2-5; D gene uncertain. The CDR3 has 12 residues. V was trimmed by 3 bases and J by 5 bases, leaving 6 bases between them. Germline CDR1 reads KGHDR; CDR2 reads SFDVKD. CDR3 coding DNA: TGTGCCACCAGTGATAACTGGGAGACCCAGTACTTC. Protein product: CATSDNWETQYF.

The chain employs TRBV6-6 and TRBJ2-3, with 12 bases matching TRBD2. Germline V CDR1 and CDR2: MNHNY, SVGAGI (reference sequence). The CDR3 has 16 amino acids. V shed 4 bases, J shed 4 bases, and the junction held 6 bases outside the gene matches. The CDR3 DNA reads TGTGCCAGCAGTTCCCGACTAGCGGGAGTGTCAGATACGCAGTATTTT. Translated, it gives CASSSRLAGVSDTQYF.

The V and J genes are TRBV25-1 and TRBJ2-5, with 7 bases matching TRBD2. The CDR3 consists of 14 residues. J gave up 0 bases and V 2 bases, and 0 bases lay outside the gene matches. Looked up from germline, CDR1 is MGHDK and CDR2 is SYGVNS. CDR3 loop: CASSELADQETQYF. The CDR3 DNA reads TGTGCCAGCAGTGAACTAGCGGACCAAGAGACCCAGTACTTC.

The V and J genes are TRBV20-1 and TRBJ1-4, with a possible D match to TRBD1 (5 bases). Germline V gene sequence: CDR1 DFQATT, CDR2 SNEGSKA (reference sequence). The CDR3 extends over 15 amino acids. The ends were cut back, 3 bases at V and 10 bases at J, with 21 bases in the middle. The CDR3 is CSARAPRDEVGKLFF. The CDR3 DNA sequence: TGCAGTGCTAGGGCCCCCCGGGACGAGGTGGGAAAACTGTTTTTT.

The J gene is TRBJ2-7, the V gene TRBV5-1; 10 bases are a match to TRBD1. This CDR3 has 17 amino acids. Trimming took 0 bases from V and 1 from J; bases not matched to a gene: 7. Germline V gene data show CDR1 as SGHRS and CDR2 as YFSETQ. CDR3 nucleotide sequence: TGCGCCAGCAGCTTGGGGCCCCCGGGACAGGGGTCCTACGAGCAGTACTTC. The encoded protein is CASSLGPPGQGSYEQYF.

The rearrangement uses TRBV5-5 and TRBJ1-2; no clear D gene. This CDR3 contains 14 residues. CDR1 and CDR2 (germline): SGHKS, YYEKEE (reference sequence). V was clipped by 1 base and J by 8 bases, with 15 bases between them. The CDR3 is CASSLYTDLAGYTF. Here the CDR3 DNA reads TGTGCCAGCAGCTTGTATACAGACCTGGCGGGCTACACCTTC. Looking up the rest from reference TRBV5-5 and TRBJ1-2 gives the full variable domain: DAGVTQSPTHLIKTRGQQVTLRCSPISGHKSVSWYQQVLGQGPQFIFQYYEKEERGRGNFPDRFSARQFPNYSSELNVNALLLGDSALYLCASSLYTDLAGYTFGSGTRLTVV.

This sequence joins TRBV2 and TRBJ1-1, with no clear D. V was cut by 0 bases and J by 0 bases, with 17 bases left in between. The CDR3 sequence is 18 residues long. CDR1 and CDR2 from the germline V gene are SNHLY and FYNNEI. The CDR3 DNA is TGTGCCAGCAGTGAAGCGCTTCTGGGATGGCGTTTGAACACTGAAGCTTTCTTT. It is translated as CASSEALLGWRLNTEAFF. The whole variable domain, remainder taken from reference TRBV2 and TRBJ1-1, is EPEVTQTPSHQVTQMGQEVILRCVPISNHLYFYWYRQILGQKVEFLVSFYNNEISEKSEIFDDQFSVERPDGSNFTLKIRSTKLEDSAMYFCASSEALLGWRLNTEAFFGQGTRLTVV.

This clonotype was seen more than once but under ten times. Mismatch with germline at one junction end may stem from a read error. The V gene is TRBV12-3 or TRBV12-4, the J gene TRBJ1-4, with no clear D. The CDR3 is 14 residues long. CDR3: CASRRRAGGEKLVF. CDR3 sequence (DNA): TGTGCCAGCAGGAGACGGGCAGGCGGCGAAAAACTGGTTTTT.

This clonotype turned up a few times. The V call is TRBV7-2, the J call TRBJ2-1, with TRBD1 identical over 9 bases. CDR3 length equals 16 residues. Germline loops: CDR1 SGHTA, CDR2 FQGNSA. V lost 8 bases, J lost 5 bases, and 13 bases stayed unmatched. This chain's CDR3 is CASALRPGQGHNEQFF. The CDR3 DNA reads TGTGCCAGCGCCCTTAGGCCGGGACAGGGCCACAATGAGCAGTTCTTC.

In its sample, this clonotype was seen once. The chain combines TRBV12-3 or TRBV12-4 with TRBJ2-3, with D possibly being TRBD1 or TRBD2 (5 bases each). V was clipped by 1 base and J by 0 bases, with 11 bases between them. The CDR3 is 16 amino acids. In nucleotides, the CDR3 is TGTGCCAGCAGTTTAGGGCCCCGGGACAGCACAGATACGCAGTATTTT. This codes for CASSLGPRDSTDTQYF.

This sequence joins TRBV4-2 and TRBJ1-1; D gene ambiguous. Germline V gene lookup returns CDR1 LGHNA and CDR2 YNFKEQ. The ends were cut back, 0 bases at V and 5 bases at J, with 13 bases in the middle. This CDR3 spans 15 amino acids. CDR3 DNA: TGTGCCAGCAGCCAAGAGCCGGCGTCGGGTACTGAAGCTTTCTTT. Protein: CASSQEPASGTEAFF.

The chain links TRBV20-1 to TRBJ2-1; no clear D gene. The CDR3 has 14 residues. Germline CDR1 reads DFQATT; CDR2 reads SNEGSKA (reference sequence). Trimming removed 0 bases at V and 8 bases at J, with 14 bases between. The CDR3 coding sequence is TGCAGTGCTAGAGACGCCGCTACCGGATATGAGCAGTTCTTC. Protein: CSARDAATGYEQFF.

A few counts support this clonotype. The J gene is TRBJ2-3, the V gene TRBV7-9, with TRBD2 matching 9 bases. The CDR3 totals 15 residues. The ends lost 0 bases at V and 4 bases at J; junction bases unmatched: 2. Looked up from germline, CDR1 is SEHNR and CDR2 is FQNEAQ (reference sequence). CDR3 residues: CASSLAVAGADTQYF. The DNA for the CDR3 is TGTGCCAGCAGCTTAGCTGTAGCGGGGGCAGATACGCAGTATTTT.

This clonotype was picked up many times. The rearrangement links TRBV18 to TRBJ2-7; D remains unclear. Trimming cost V 3 bases and J 1 base, with 10 bases left between them. This CDR3 is built from 14 residues. Germline loops: CDR1 KGHSH, CDR2 LQKENI. As DNA, the CDR3 is TGTGCCAGCTCACCTAGGACGGATTCCTACGAGCAGTACTTC. Protein sequence: CASSPRTDSYEQYF.

J is TRBJ2-7 and V is TRBV19; D remains unclear. This CDR3 is 13 amino acids long. Germline CDR1 and CDR2: LNHDA and SQIVND (reference sequence). Trimming removed 3 bases from V and 7 bases from J, with 13 bases in between. CDR3 coding DNA: TGTGCCAGTAGTATCGTTGGGTATGGAGAGCAGTACTTC. Translated, it gives CASSIVGYGEQYF.

This clonotype was picked up a small number of times. V usage is TRBV5-1 and J usage is TRBJ2-3; D unclear. The ends were cut back, 0 bases at V and 3 bases at J, with 14 bases in the middle. Per germline, CDR1 SGHRS and CDR2 YFSETQ. The CDR3 length is 16 residues. The CDR3, as DNA: TGCGCCAGCAGCTTGGAAGCCCCGTCCCCGACAGATACGCAGTATTTT. It codes for CASSLEAPSPTDTQYF.

The chain links TRBV27 to TRBJ2-5, with 12 bases lining up with TRBD1. The tail of the sequence fits TRBJ2-7 better, so the J call may be wrong. Germline V gives CDR1 MNHEY, CDR2 SMNVEV (reference sequence). The CDR3 is 15 residues long. The CDR3 region is CASSSPGQGADEQYF. The CDR3 DNA reads as TGTGCCAGCAGTTCACCGGGACAGGGGGCGGACGAGCAGTACTTC.

The chain couples TRBV28 to TRBJ2-1, with TRBD1 identical over 8 bases. V trimming: 3 bases; J trimming: 13 bases; junction bases outside the gene matches: 8. The CDR3 extends over 13 amino acids. Germline V CDR1 and CDR2: MDHEN, SYDVKM. The CDR3: CASSLDRVKGQFF. The CDR3 DNA sequence: TGTGCCAGCAGTTTGGACAGGGTGAAGGGCCAGTTCTTC.

This clonotype was recorded a few times. This chain connects TRBV28 to TRBJ1-1, with D unclear. CDR3 length: 14 residues. Trimming took 4 bases from V and 2 from J, leaving 11 bases between them. CDR1 and CDR2 (germline): MDHEN, SYDVKM. The DNA for the CDR3 is TGTGCCAGCAGTTATCTGGGAAAAAACACTGAAGCTTTCTTT. Translating it yields CASSYLGKNTEAFF.

The chain joins TRBV20-1 to TRBJ2-5; 7 bases align to TRBD1. J gave up 1 base and V 0 bases, and 11 bases lay outside the gene matches. Germline V gives CDR1 DFQATT, CDR2 SNEGSKA (reference sequence). The CDR3 extends over 17 amino acids. The CDR3 sequence is CSARDYSEGAVQETQYF. In nucleotides, the CDR3 is TGCAGTGCTAGAGATTACTCCGAGGGGGCGGTCCAAGAGACCCAGTACTTC.

The chain has TRBV25-1 and TRBJ2-5, with 8 bases matching TRBD1. The CDR3 runs to 17 residues. V lost 3 bases to trimming and J lost 1 base; unmatched junction nucleotides: 10. The germline gives CDR1 MGHDK, CDR2 SYGVNS. This CDR3 reads CASSDGILGQGQETQYF. The CDR3 region has the DNA TGTGCCAGCAGTGACGGGATTCTAGGACAGGGCCAAGAGACCCAGTACTTC. Using reference TRBV25-1 and TRBJ2-5 for the parts outside the CDR3, the full variable domain is EADIYQTPRYLVIGTGKKITLECSQTMGHDKMYWYQQDPGMELHLIHYSYGVNSTEKGDLSSESTVSRIRTEHFPLTLESARPSHTSQYLCASSDGILGQGQETQYFGPGTRLLVL.

The chain uses TRBV14 and TRBJ1-4; D ambiguous. The germline V gene encodes CDR1 SGHDN and CDR2 FVKESK. Trimming took off 0 bases at V and 6 bases at J, with 11 bases between the two ends. The CDR3 is made up of 15 amino acids. The CDR3 spells CASSQDPGQDEKLFF. In DNA form, the CDR3 reads TGTGCCAGCAGCCAAGATCCGGGTCAGGATGAAAAACTGTTTTTT.

The chain is built from TRBV6-1 and TRBJ2-5; TRBD1 might be the D (5 bases). The length of the CDR3 is 14 residues. V lost 4 bases and J lost 5, with 14 bases in between. Germline CDR1 MNHNS, CDR2 SASEGT. The CDR3 is CASSGGGSGETQYF. CDR3 in DNA: TGTGCCAGCAGTGGGGGCGGATCAGGGGAGACCCAGTACTTC.

The sample holds a few counts of this clonotype. This rearrangement joins TRBV6-2 or TRBV6-3 to TRBJ2-5; unclear D gene. V lost 0 bases, J lost 5 bases, and 4 bases lay in between. CDR3 size: 12 residues. The V gene's germline CDR1 is MNHEY and CDR2 SVGEGT. CDR3 DNA: TGTGCCAGCAGTTACTCTTGGGAGACCCAGTACTTC. Amino acid sequence: CASSYSWETQYF.